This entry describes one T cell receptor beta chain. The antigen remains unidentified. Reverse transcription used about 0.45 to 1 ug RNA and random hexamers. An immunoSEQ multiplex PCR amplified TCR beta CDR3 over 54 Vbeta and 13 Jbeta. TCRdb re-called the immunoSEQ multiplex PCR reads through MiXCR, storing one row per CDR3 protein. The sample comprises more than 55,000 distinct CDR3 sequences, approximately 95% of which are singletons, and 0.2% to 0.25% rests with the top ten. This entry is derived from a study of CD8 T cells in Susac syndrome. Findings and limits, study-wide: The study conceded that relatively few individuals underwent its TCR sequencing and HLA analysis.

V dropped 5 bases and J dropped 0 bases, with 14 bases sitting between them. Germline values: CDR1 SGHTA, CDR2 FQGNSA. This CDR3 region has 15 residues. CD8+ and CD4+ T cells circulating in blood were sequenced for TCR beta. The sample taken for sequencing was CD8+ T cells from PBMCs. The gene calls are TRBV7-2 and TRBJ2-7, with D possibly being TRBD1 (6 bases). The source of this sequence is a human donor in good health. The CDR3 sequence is CASSPGTTSSYEQYF. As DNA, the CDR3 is TGTGCCAGCAGCCCCGGGACAACCAGCTCCTACGAGCAGTACTTC.